The T cell receptor beta chain described here comes from a study of shared clonotypes between healthy human individuals. Study findings and constraints: The generation probabilities recorded for non-shared clonotypes fell below those of clonotypes shared by all four donors. Of the naive CD4 clonotypes, around 5.2% were shared across a handful of donors. Estimated clonotype richness was generally higher in naive than memory subsets.

CD45RO-negative, CCR7-positively selected cells formed the naive CD8 fraction, excluding terminally differentiated effector memory CD45RA+ cells. Assay used: immunoSEQ multiplex PCR; TCRdb lists only in-frame clones, some missing. The table lists about 2.2 million clones, 93% of them singletons. A remark on this clone: Antigen unknown.

Germline CDR1 SGHRS, CDR2 YFSETQ. The V end was cut by 3 bases, the J end by 4 bases, with 17 bases between. This CDR3 is 16 amino acids long. The TCR comes from a man aged 18 to 29 in good health. Some clones in this sample may be carry-over from other donors' samples. The chain has TRBV5-1 and TRBJ1-3; D remains ambiguous. The sequenced sample consisted of naive CD8+ T cells from PBMCs. The CDR3 is CASSSEGPQRGNTIYF. CDR3 coding DNA: TGCGCCAGCAGCTCGGAGGGTCCCCAGAGAGGAAACACCATATATTTT.